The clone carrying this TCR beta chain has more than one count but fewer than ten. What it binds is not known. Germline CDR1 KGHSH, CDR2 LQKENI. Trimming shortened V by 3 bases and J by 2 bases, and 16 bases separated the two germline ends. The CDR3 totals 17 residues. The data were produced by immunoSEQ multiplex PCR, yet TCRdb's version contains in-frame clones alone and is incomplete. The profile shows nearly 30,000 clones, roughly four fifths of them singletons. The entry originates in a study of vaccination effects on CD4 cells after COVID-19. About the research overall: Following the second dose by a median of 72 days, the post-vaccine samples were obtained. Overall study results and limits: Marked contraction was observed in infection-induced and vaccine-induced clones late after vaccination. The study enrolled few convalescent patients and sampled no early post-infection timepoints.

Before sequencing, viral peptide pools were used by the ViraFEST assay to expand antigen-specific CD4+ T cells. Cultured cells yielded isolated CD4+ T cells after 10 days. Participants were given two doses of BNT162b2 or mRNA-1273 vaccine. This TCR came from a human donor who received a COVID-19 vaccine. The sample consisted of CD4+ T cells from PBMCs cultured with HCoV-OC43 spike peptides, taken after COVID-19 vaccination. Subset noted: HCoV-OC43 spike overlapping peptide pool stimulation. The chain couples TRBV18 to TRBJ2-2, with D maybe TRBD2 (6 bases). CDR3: CASSPPGARANTGELFF. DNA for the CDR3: TGTGCCAGCTCACCCCCGGGAGCAAGGGCAAACACCGGGGAGCTGTTTTTT. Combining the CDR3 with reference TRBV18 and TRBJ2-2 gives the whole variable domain NAGVMQNPRHLVRRRGQEARLRCSPMKGHSHVYWYRQLPEEGLKFMVYLQKENIIDESGMPKERFSAEFPKEGPSILRIQQVVRGDSAAYFCASSPPGARANTGELFFGEGSRLTVL.